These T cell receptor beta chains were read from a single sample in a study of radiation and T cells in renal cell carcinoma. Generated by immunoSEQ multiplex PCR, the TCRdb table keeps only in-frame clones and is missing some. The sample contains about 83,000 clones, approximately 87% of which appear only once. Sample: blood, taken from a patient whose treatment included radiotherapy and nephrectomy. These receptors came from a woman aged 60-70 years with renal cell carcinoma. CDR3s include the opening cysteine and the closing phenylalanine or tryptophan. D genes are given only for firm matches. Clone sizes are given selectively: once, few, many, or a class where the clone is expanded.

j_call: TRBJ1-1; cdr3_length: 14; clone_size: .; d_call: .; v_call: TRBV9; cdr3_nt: TGTGCCAGCAGCCCCACCTGGAGGGGCCCTGAAGCTTTCTTT; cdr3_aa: CASSPTWRGPEAFF
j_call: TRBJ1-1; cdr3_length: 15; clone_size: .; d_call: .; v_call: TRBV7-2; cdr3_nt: TGTGCCAGCAGCTTAGATCTCGGGTTGGGTTTCAAAGCCTTCTTT; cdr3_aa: CASSLDLGLGFKAFF
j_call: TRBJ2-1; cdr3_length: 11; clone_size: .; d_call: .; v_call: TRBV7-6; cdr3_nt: TGTGCCAGCAGCTTTAGCAATGAGCAGTTCTTC; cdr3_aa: CASSFSNEQFF
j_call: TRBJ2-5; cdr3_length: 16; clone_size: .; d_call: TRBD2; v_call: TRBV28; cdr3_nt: TGTGCCAGCAGTCTTGGGACTAGCGGGGGGGTCGAGACCCAGTACTTC; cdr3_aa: CASSLGTSGGVETQYF
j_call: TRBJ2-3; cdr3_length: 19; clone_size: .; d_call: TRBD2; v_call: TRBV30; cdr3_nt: TGTGCCTGGAGTGTAGGTCGACTAGCGGGAGGGCCTACTTCGGATACGCAGTATTTT; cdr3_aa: CAWSVGRLAGGPTSDTQYF
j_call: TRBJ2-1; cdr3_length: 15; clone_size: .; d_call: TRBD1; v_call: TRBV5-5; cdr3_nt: TGTGCCAGCAGCCCGGGACAGGGCAACTACAATGAGCAGTTCTTC; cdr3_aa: CASSPGQGNYNEQFF
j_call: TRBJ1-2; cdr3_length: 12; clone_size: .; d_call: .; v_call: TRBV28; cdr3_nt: TGTGCCAGCACAGGACGGAACTATGGCTACACCTTC; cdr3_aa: CASTGRNYGYTF
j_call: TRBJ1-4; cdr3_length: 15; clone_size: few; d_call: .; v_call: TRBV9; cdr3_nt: TGTGCCAGCAGCGTAGAAGAGGGATCCGGTGAAAAACTGTTTTTT; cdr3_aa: CASSVEEGSGEKLFF
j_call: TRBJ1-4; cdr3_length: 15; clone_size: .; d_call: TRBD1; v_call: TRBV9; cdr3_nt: TGTGCCAGCAGCGAGGGGACAGCTACTAATGAAAAACTGTTTTTT; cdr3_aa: CASSEGTATNEKLFF
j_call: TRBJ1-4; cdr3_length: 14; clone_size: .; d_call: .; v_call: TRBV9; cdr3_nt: TGTGCCAGCAGCGTGGGGCAGATAAATGAAAAACTGTTTTTT; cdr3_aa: CASSVGQINEKLFF
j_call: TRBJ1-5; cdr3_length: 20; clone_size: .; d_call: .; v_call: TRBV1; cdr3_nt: TGCACCAGCAGCCAAGATCTTTTTCCGGCGGCGGGGCAGGACAATCAGCCCCAGCATTTT; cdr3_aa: CTSSQDLFPAAGQDNQPQHF
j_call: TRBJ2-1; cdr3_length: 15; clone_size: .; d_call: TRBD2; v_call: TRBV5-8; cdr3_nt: TGTGCCAGCAGCTTCGTTCGCAGCGGGAGAGGTGAGCAGTTCTTC; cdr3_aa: CASSFVRSGRGEQFF
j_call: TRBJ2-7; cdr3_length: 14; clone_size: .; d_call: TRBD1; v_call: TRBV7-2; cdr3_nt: TGTGCCAGCAGCCAAAGGACAGGCCGATACGAGCAGTACTTC; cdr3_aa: CASSQRTGRYEQYF
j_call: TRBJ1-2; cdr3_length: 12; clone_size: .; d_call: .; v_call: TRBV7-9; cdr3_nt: TGTGCCAGCAGCGTAGACAGCTATGGCTACACCTTC; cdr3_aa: CASSVDSYGYTF
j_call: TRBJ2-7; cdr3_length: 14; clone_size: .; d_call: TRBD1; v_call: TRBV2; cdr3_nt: TGTGCCAGCAGCGCCGGGACAGGGATCCACGAGCAGTACTTC; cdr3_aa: CASSAGTGIHEQYF
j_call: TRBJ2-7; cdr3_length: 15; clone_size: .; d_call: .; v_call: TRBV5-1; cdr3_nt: TGCGCCAGCAGTATTCTTCCAGGGAGCTCCTACGAGCAGTACTTC; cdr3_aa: CASSILPGSSYEQYF
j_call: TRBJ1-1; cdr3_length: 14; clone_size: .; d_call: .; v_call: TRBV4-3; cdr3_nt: TGCGCCAGCAGTGCAAGCAGTGGGGACACTGAAGCTTTCTTT; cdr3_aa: CASSASSGDTEAFF
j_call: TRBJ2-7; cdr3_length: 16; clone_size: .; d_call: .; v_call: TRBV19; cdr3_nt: TGTGCCAGTAGCTCGGGACCGACGGCTAGCTCCTACGAGCAGTACTTC; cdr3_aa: CASSSGPTASSYEQYF
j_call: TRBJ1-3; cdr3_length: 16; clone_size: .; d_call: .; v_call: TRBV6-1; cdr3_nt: TGTGCCAGCAGTGCGCCCGGGACCTTTTCTGGAAACACCATATATTTT; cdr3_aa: CASSAPGTFSGNTIYF